The 26 T cell receptor beta chains given below trace back to one sample, sequenced in a study of PD-L1 blockade in urothelial cancer. The time point here: pretreatment peripheral blood. Profiling relied on immunoSEQ multiplex PCR, and the TCRdb table lists in-frame clones only, not all of them. The profile shows some 45,000 clones, 70% to 90% of them singletons. The sample here was PBMCs, taken around atezolizumab (anti-PD-L1) treatment. These receptors all stem from a donor older than 35 with urothelial cancer.

This clone has only a few counts. The genes are TRBV7-6 and TRBJ2-7; the D is unclear. V shed 11 bases and J shed 3 bases, with 17 bases lying between them. This CDR3 comprises 13 residues. Germline V lookup: CDR1 SGHVS, CDR2 FNYEAQ. The CDR3 is CAAPPWALYEQYF. DNA for the CDR3: TGTGCCGCCCCCCCCTGGGCTCTCTACGAGCAGTACTTC.

This clone was seen a handful of times. The gene calls are TRBV15 and TRBJ2-2; the D is unclear. V dropped 6 bases and J dropped 6 bases, with 11 bases sitting between them. This CDR3 region has 13 residues. Germline assignment: CDR1 LNHNV and CDR2 YYDKDF (reference sequence). The CDR3 DNA reads TGTGCCACCAGTTATATGAGTCCCGGGGAGCTGTTTTTT. Amino acid sequence: CATSYMSPGELFF.

The chain recombines TRBV5-1 with TRBJ2-1, with TRBD2 matching 11 bases. In germline, CDR1 is SGHRS, CDR2 YFSETQ. Unmatched junction bases numbered 6, after V lost 4 bases and J lost 3 bases. This CDR3 is built from 16 residues. CDR3 in amino acids: CASSVPGLAVYNEQFF. In DNA, the CDR3 is TGCGCCAGCAGCGTTCCGGGACTAGCGGTCTACAATGAGCAGTTCTTC.

The V and J genes are TRBV6-6 and TRBJ2-7, with 10 bases lining up with TRBD2. Germline V gene data show CDR1 as MNHNY and CDR2 as SVGAGI (reference sequence). V lost 6 bases to trimming and J lost 5 bases; unmatched junction nucleotides: 7. This CDR3 has 14 residues. The CDR3 nucleotides are TGTGCCAGCAGCAGTAGCGGGAGGAGGCACGAGCAGTACTTC. Encoded protein: CASSSSGRRHEQYF.

This rearrangement joins TRBV15 to TRBJ2-7; 10 bases are a match to TRBD1. The CDR3 extends over 20 amino acids. V shed 0 bases, J shed 3 bases, and the junction held 17 bases outside the gene matches. Germline values: CDR1 LNHNV, CDR2 YYDKDF (reference sequence). Here the CDR3 reads CATSRDLGFPGTGVGYEQYF. As DNA, the CDR3 is TGTGCCACCAGCAGAGATCTGGGTTTTCCCGGGACAGGGGTTGGCTACGAGCAGTACTTC.

This CDR3 is CASSAGGRKLFF. The DNA of the CDR3 is TGTGCCAGCAGTGCCGGGGGGAGAAAACTGTTTTTT. This chain connects TRBV6-5 to TRBJ1-4, with TRBD1 as a possible D gene (5 bases). Germline V gene lookup returns CDR1 MNHEY and CDR2 SVGAGI. CDR3 length: 12 residues. The ends were cut back, 5 bases at V and 10 bases at J, with 11 bases in the middle.

This chain joins TRBV30 and TRBJ1-2, with a weak D call TRBD1 (5 bases). CDR3 length: 13 amino acids. The germline V and J ends were trimmed by 0 bases and 4 bases, with 9 bases remaining between them. In germline, CDR1 is GTSNPN, CDR2 SVGIG (reference sequence). The CDR3 reads CAWSVGGGYGYTF. The CDR3 coding sequence is TGTGCCTGGAGTGTGGGGGGGGGCTATGGCTACACCTTC.

This clone appeared a few times. V is TRBV4-1 and J is TRBJ1-4; D not certain. The CDR3 covers 13 residues. The V end lost 4 bases, the J end lost 5 bases, and 8 bases lay between the germline ends. Per germline, CDR1 MGHRA and CDR2 YSYEKL. The CDR3 region is CASSLRLNEKLFF. The CDR3 DNA follows: TGCGCCAGCAGCCTACGGTTAAATGAAAAACTGTTTTTT.

The chain joins TRBV6-1 to TRBJ1-3; 8 nucleotides align to TRBD1. J was trimmed by 0 bases and V by 3 bases; bases with no gene match: 10. The CDR3 length is 18 residues. Looked up from germline, CDR1 is MNHNS and CDR2 is SASEGT. As DNA, the CDR3 is TGTGCCAGCAGTGAGGGGTGGGCAGGGGGCGACTCTGGAAACACCATATATTTT. Protein sequence: CASSEGWAGGDSGNTIYF.

This rearrangement joins TRBV7-2 to TRBJ1-3; 7 bases align to TRBD1. V was clipped by 6 bases and J by 3 bases; unmatched bases: 2. CDR1 and CDR2 (germline): SGHTA, FQGNSA. The CDR3 length is 13 residues. CDR3: CASSRQGGNTIYF. CDR3 bases: TGTGCCAGCAGTAGACAGGGTGGAAACACCATATATTTT.

Here the CDR3 DNA reads TGTGCCAGCAGTCACCCCCCCGGGACTAGCGGCAATGAGCAGTTCTTC. Residues: CASSHPPGTSGNEQFF. J is TRBJ2-1 and V is TRBV27, with 11 nucleotides matching TRBD2. The germline V gene encodes CDR1 MNHEY and CDR2 SMNVEV (reference sequence). This CDR3 contains 16 residues. The V segment lost 5 bases and the J segment 6 bases; nucleotides outside the gene matches: 9.

This chain uses TRBV11-3 with TRBJ2-1; 11 bases match TRBD2. Germline CDR1 SGHNT, CDR2 YENEEA. With V trimmed by 1 base and J by 9 bases, 8 bases remained unmatched. CDR3 size: 16 residues. The DNA for the CDR3 is TGTGCCAGCAGCTTAGGGGCTAGCGGGAGGAGGGGTGAGCAGTTCTTC. This encodes CASSLGASGRRGEQFF.

The rearrangement links TRBV30 to TRBJ1-2, with 8 positions matching TRBD1. Trimming at V came to 2 bases and at J to 6 bases, leaving 2 bases not matched to a gene. Looked up from germline, CDR1 is GTSNPN and CDR2 is SVGIG (reference sequence). The CDR3 is 12 residues long. The CDR3 region is CAWSSRGHGYTF. The CDR3 bases are TGTGCCTGGAGTTCCAGGGGGCATGGCTACACCTTC.

This chain connects TRBV25-1 to TRBJ1-1; 11 bases agree with TRBD1. The V and J ends lost 5 bases and 5 bases, in that order; junction bases with no gene match: 7. The CDR3 totals 15 residues. The germline V gene encodes CDR1 MGHDK and CDR2 SYGVNS. The DNA of the CDR3 is TGTGCCAGCAGTCTAGGGACAGGGGGGGGTACTGAAGCTTTCTTT. Its translation: CASSLGTGGGTEAFF.

The V gene is TRBV18, the J gene TRBJ2-7; 9 positions agree with TRBD2. Germline V gene data show CDR1 as KGHSH and CDR2 as LQKENI. This CDR3 has 14 residues. V lost 3 bases, J lost 4 bases, and 4 bases stayed unmatched. CDR3 bases: TGTGCCAGCTCACCTTGGACTAGCGAGTACGAGCAGTACTTC. Its translation: CASSPWTSEYEQYF.

The chain links TRBV5-4 to TRBJ2-7; TRBD2 aligns across 10 bases. CDR3 size: 15 residues. From germline, CDR1 is SGHNT and CDR2 YYREEE (reference sequence). With V trimmed by 0 bases and J by 2 bases, 2 bases remained unmatched. Here the CDR3 DNA reads TGTGCCAGCAGCTTGGCCGGGACTAGCGCCTACGAGCAGTACTTC. It specifies CASSLAGTSAYEQYF.

The CDR3 DNA reads TGTGCCAGCCGGGACAGGGGGCGCCGGGTCACTGAAGCTTTCTTT. Amino acid sequence: CASRDRGRRVTEAFF. The rearrangement links TRBV19 to TRBJ1-1; 12 bases line up with TRBD1. Trimming at V came to 9 bases and at J to 4 bases, leaving 9 bases not matched to a gene. CDR3 length: 15 amino acids. From germline, CDR1 is LNHDA and CDR2 SQIVND (reference sequence). Looking up the rest from reference TRBV19 and TRBJ1-1 gives the full variable domain: DGGITQSPKYLFRKEGQNVTLSCEQNLNHDAMYWYRQDPGQGLRLIYYSQIVNDFQKGDIAEGYSVSREKKESFPLTVTSAQKNPTAFYLCASRDRGRRVTEAFFGQGTRLTVV.

The chain is built from TRBV19 and TRBJ1-2, with a weak D call TRBD1 (5 bases). The CDR3 covers 13 residues. Germline assignment: CDR1 LNHDA and CDR2 SQIVND (reference sequence). The germline V and J ends were trimmed by 5 bases and 4 bases, with 11 bases remaining between them. CDR3 in amino acids: CASSGATTYGYTF. CDR3 DNA: TGTGCCAGTAGTGGGGCGACGACCTATGGCTACACCTTC.

V usage is TRBV2 and J usage is TRBJ2-2, with TRBD1 matching over 8 bases. J gave up 0 bases and V 5 bases, and 11 bases lay outside the gene matches. The germline CDR1 and CDR2 sequences are SNHLY and FYNNEI. This CDR3 has 18 amino acids. CDR3 sequence (DNA): TGTGCCAGCAGTTACTACCGGGACAGGCGAACGAACACCGGGGAGCTGTTTTTT. This codes for CASSYYRDRRTNTGELFF.

V and J are TRBV6-6 and TRBJ2-5; TRBD1 might be the D (5 bases). Trimming took 2 bases from V and 7 from J, leaving 8 bases between them. Germline assignment: CDR1 MNHNY and CDR2 SVGAGI (reference sequence). CDR3 length: 12 residues. The chain's CDR3 is CASSYPRGTQYF. CDR3 DNA: TGTGCCAGCAGTTACCCTAGGGGGACCCAGTACTTC.

The sample holds one count of this clone. The V gene is TRBV9, the J gene TRBJ1-4; no definite D call. The CDR3 spans 14 residues. Deletions cut 0 bases from V and 8 bases from J, with 11 bases between. CDR1 is SGDLS, CDR2 YYNGEE, per germline. CDR3: CASSVGGEWEKLFF. DNA of the CDR3: TGTGCCAGCAGCGTAGGGGGAGAGTGGGAAAAACTGTTTTTT.

DNA for the CDR3: TGTGCCTGGAGCGGTCTGGGGCAGGGGGTAGGCAATGAGCAGTTCTTC. Its translation: CAWSGLGQGVGNEQFF. The genes are TRBV30 and TRBJ2-1; 7 bases map to TRBD1. In germline, CDR1 is GTSNPN, CDR2 SVGIG (reference sequence). V lost 3 bases and J lost 6; bases outside the gene matches: 14. The CDR3 length is 16 residues.

The CDR3: CASRGGIGDEQFF. The CDR3 coding sequence is TGCGCCAGCAGAGGCGGGATAGGGGATGAGCAGTTCTTC. The rearrangement uses TRBV5-1 and TRBJ2-1; D possibly corresponds to TRBD2 (6 bases). In germline, CDR1 is SGHRS, CDR2 YFSETQ. This CDR3 is 13 amino acids long. V lost 5 bases and J lost 8, with 14 bases in between.

This chain joins TRBV7-2 and TRBJ2-1, with TRBD2 as a possible D gene (6 bases). This CDR3 spans 16 amino acids. V lost 0 bases and J lost 9, with 18 bases in between. Germline V gene sequence: CDR1 SGHTA, CDR2 FQGNSA. The CDR3 loop is CASSLALVVGRGEQFF. CDR3 DNA sequence: TGTGCCAGCAGCTTAGCGTTGGTTGTGGGGCGGGGTGAGCAGTTCTTC. Using reference TRBV7-2 and TRBJ2-1 for the parts outside the CDR3, the full variable domain is GAGVSQSPSNKVTEKGKDVELRCDPISGHTALYWYRQSLGQGLEFLIYFQGNSAPDKSGLPSDRFSAERTGGSVSTLTIQRTQQEDSAVYLCASSLALVVGRGEQFFGPGTRLTVL.

The chain couples TRBV5-6 to TRBJ1-4, with TRBD1 identical over 7 bases. Germline V lookup: CDR1 SGHDT, CDR2 YYEEEE. The CDR3 has 16 residues. V shed 2 bases and J 7 bases; nucleotides not matched to a gene: 11. The DNA of the CDR3 is TGTGCCAGCAGCTTACGGGACAGTTCGACCCGTGAAAAACTGTTTTTT. Protein sequence: CASSLRDSSTREKLFF.

This clone occurred once. The J gene is TRBJ2-7, the V gene TRBV11-2; tentatively, D is TRBD1 (5 bases). Trimming stripped 6 bases from V and 4 bases from J, with 19 bases between. Germline CDR1 and CDR2: SGHAT and FQNNGV. The CDR3 runs to 15 residues. CDR3 amino acids: CASRQGWGREYEQYF. Here the CDR3 DNA reads TGTGCCAGCAGGCAGGGTTGGGGCAGAGAATACGAGCAGTACTTC.